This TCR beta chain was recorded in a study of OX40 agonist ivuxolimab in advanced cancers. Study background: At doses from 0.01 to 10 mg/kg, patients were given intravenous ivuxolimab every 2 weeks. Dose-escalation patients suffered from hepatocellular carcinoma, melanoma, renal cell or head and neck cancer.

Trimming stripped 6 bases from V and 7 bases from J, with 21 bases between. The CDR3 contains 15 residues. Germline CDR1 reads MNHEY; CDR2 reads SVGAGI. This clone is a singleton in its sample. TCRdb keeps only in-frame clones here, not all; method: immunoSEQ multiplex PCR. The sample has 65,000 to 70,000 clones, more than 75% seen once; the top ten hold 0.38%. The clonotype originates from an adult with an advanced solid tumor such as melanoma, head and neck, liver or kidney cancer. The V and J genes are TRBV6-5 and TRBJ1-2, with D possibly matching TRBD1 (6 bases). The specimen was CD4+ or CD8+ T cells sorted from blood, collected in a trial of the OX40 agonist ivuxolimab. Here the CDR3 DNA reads TGTGCCAGCAGCCCCATAGGGGCAGGGGAAATTGGCTACACCTTC. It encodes CASSPIGAGEIGYTF.